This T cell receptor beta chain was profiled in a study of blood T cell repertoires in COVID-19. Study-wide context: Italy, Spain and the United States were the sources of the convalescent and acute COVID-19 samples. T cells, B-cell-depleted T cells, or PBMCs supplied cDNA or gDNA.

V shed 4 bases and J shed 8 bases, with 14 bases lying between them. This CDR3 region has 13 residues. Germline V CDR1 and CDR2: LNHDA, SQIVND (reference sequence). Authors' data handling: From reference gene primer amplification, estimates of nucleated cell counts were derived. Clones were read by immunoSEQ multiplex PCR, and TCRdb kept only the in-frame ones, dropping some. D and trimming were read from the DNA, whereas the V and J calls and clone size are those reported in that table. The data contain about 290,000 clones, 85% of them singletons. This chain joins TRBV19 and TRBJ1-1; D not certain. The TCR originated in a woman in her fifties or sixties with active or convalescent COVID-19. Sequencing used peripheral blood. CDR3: CASSTGPGWEAFF. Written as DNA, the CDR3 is TGTGCCAGTAGTACCGGACCGGGATGGGAAGCTTTCTTT.